The next 4 T cell receptor beta chains were all read from a single sample in a study of CD8 T cells in ankylosing spondylitis. MiXCR was run by TCRdb on the 5' RACE reads, yielding one entry per CDR3 protein. The data contain hundreds of thousands of distinct CDR3 sequences, 20% to 25% of them seen just once; the ten biggest clones take up about an eighth. Source material: blood, either unsorted or a sorted T cell fraction (not recorded which). These receptors all stem from a male donor with ankylosing spondylitis or in good health (not recorded which).

The sample holds many counts of this clonotype. The CDR3 bases are TGTGCCAGCAGTTTCCTAGAGACCGGGGAGCTGTTTTTT. It specifies CASSFLETGELFF. The genes are TRBV12-3 or TRBV12-4 and TRBJ2-2, with D unclear. V lost 3 bases and J 5 bases, leaving 7 bases between the germline ends. The CDR3 has 13 amino acids.

The chain has TRBV12-3 or TRBV12-4 and TRBJ2-4, with D unresolved. Trimming removed 4 bases from V and 2 bases from J, with 12 bases in between. This CDR3 spans 15 amino acids. The CDR3 DNA follows: TGTGCCAGCAGTTCAGTTGGTTCGCCCAAAAACATTCAGTACTTC. Translating it yields CASSSVGSPKNIQYF.

In its sample, this clonotype was seen a few times. V gene TRBV12-3 or TRBV12-4 combines with J gene TRBJ2-3; no clear D gene. Between the trimmed V and J ends, which lost 2 bases and 2 bases, there was a span of 17 bases. The CDR3 spans 17 residues. CDR3 sequence: CASSLFGSPIDTDTQYF. CDR3 DNA: TGTGCCAGCAGTTTATTTGGTTCTCCCATAGACACAGATACGCAGTATTTT.

V and J are TRBV4-2 and TRBJ2-3; 15 bases fit TRBD2. The junction had 11 bases not matched to a gene; V was cut back by 1 base and J by 0 bases. This CDR3 contains 21 residues. Germline lookup yields CDR1 LGHNA and CDR2 YNFKEQ. The DNA of the CDR3 is TGTGCCAGCAGCCAAGTAGTGGGACTAGCGGGGGGCGTATCTAGCACAGATACGCAGTATTTT. Its translation is CASSQVVGLAGGVSSTDTQYF.